The 29 T cell receptor beta chains below all came from one sample that was sequenced in a study of Ad26.COV2.S vaccination and SARS-CoV-2 variants. TCRdb's table, derived via immunoSEQ multiplex PCR, lists solely in-frame clones and lacks some. The sample has about 330,000 clones; 90% are singletons. Treatment reported: about 20 received Ad26.COV2.S at low or high dose, single or two shots; about five received placebo; per-sample allocation not given. Sampling was performed 63 days after the first vaccine or placebo injection. Material: peripheral blood, obtained in a trial of Ad26.COV2.S vaccine versus placebo. These receptors originate from a person between 18 and 59 years old who received the Ad26.COV2.S COVID-19 vaccine or a placebo.

J is TRBJ1-1 and V is TRBV18, with TRBD1 matching 8 bases. CDR1 is KGHSH, CDR2 LQKENI, per germline. After removal of 2 bases from V and 3 bases from J, the junction contained 2 bases not matched to a gene. The CDR3 loop spans 14 amino acids. The CDR3 nucleotides read TGTGCCAGCTCACCAGGGACAGGACACACTGAAGCTTTCTTT. It specifies CASSPGTGHTEAFF.

The chain employs TRBV6-2 or TRBV6-3 and TRBJ2-7; no definite D call. Between the trimmed V and J ends, which lost 2 bases and 3 bases, there was a span of 5 bases. Germline loops: CDR1 MNHEY, CDR2 SVGEGT. This CDR3 spans 12 amino acids. This CDR3 reads CASSYTSYEQYF. The CDR3 region has the DNA TGTGCCAGCAGTTACACCAGCTACGAGCAGTACTTC.

This chain uses TRBV19 with TRBJ2-4; D may correspond to TRBD1 or TRBD2 (6 bases each). The CDR3 length is 14 residues. CDR1 LNHDA and CDR2 SQIVND come from the germline V gene (reference sequence). V lost 8 bases, J lost 3 bases, and 14 bases lay in between. The CDR3 protein is CASLVEGGKNIQYF. In DNA, the CDR3 is TGTGCCAGTCTGGTGGAGGGGGGCAAAAACATTCAGTACTTC. The variable domain in full, with the rest retrieved from reference TRBV19 and TRBJ2-4, is DGGITQSPKYLFRKEGQNVTLSCEQNLNHDAMYWYRQDPGQGLRLIYYSQIVNDFQKGDIAEGYSVSREKKESFPLTVTSAQKNPTAFYLCASLVEGGKNIQYFGAGTRLSVL.

The J gene is TRBJ2-1, the V gene TRBV19; TRBD2 aligns across 7 bases. Per the germline V gene, CDR1 is LNHDA and CDR2 is SQIVND (reference sequence). The CDR3 is 16 residues long. The V and J ends lost 0 bases and 15 bases, in that order; junction bases with no gene match: 17. The CDR3 nucleotides read TGTGCCAGTAGTATAGACTTATCCGGGACTACGGGCTCTGCGTTCTTC. This codes for CASSIDLSGTTGSAFF.

The gene calls are TRBV2 and TRBJ2-2, with no clear D. Germline assignment: CDR1 SNHLY and CDR2 FYNNEI. The germline V and J ends were trimmed by 3 bases and 2 bases, with 10 bases remaining between them. The length of the CDR3 is 15 residues. Here the CDR3 reads CASSDQWGNTGELFF. Here the CDR3 DNA reads TGTGCCAGCAGTGATCAGTGGGGTAACACCGGGGAGCTGTTTTTT.

The chain employs TRBV7-9 and TRBJ2-2; 8 bases align to TRBD2. The V and J ends lost 0 bases and 4 bases, in that order; junction bases with no gene match: 7. Germline CDR1 is SEHNR and CDR2 is FQNEAQ (reference sequence). This CDR3 region has 17 residues. CDR3 nucleotide sequence: TGTGCCAGCAGCTTAGCGGCGGGACTAGATGTCACCGGGGAGCTGTTTTTT. As protein: CASSLAAGLDVTGELFF.

J is TRBJ1-2 and V is TRBV27; maybe TRBD1 (5 bases). Germline CDR1 is MNHEY and CDR2 is SMNVEV (reference sequence). The CDR3 has 14 amino acids. V was shortened by 6 bases and J by 4 bases, with 15 bases between the two germline ends. CDR3 in amino acids: CASRPTETFYGYTF. The CDR3 bases are TGTGCCAGCAGACCGACAGAAACGTTCTATGGCTACACCTTC.

The chain uses TRBV18 and TRBJ1-6; 7 positions match TRBD1. CDR1 is KGHSH, CDR2 LQKENI, per germline. V lost 3 bases, J lost 10 bases, and 18 bases stayed unmatched. The CDR3 contains 18 residues. This chain's CDR3 is CASSPKLPGQQTDSPLHF. The CDR3 coding sequence is TGTGCCAGCTCACCGAAATTACCGGGACAGCAAACGGACTCACCCCTCCACTTT.

This clone was seen a few times. CDR3 protein: CASSYSGGTEAFF. The DNA for the CDR3 is TGTGCCAGCAGTTACTCGGGGGGCACTGAAGCTTTCTTT. V usage is TRBV6-6 and J usage is TRBJ1-1, with a possible D match to TRBD1 (5 bases). Germline V CDR1 and CDR2: MNHNY, SVGAGI (reference sequence). The CDR3 is made up of 13 amino acids. Trimming removed 0 bases at V and 4 bases at J, with 6 bases between.

In this sample, this clone turned up once. This chain joins TRBV11-3 and TRBJ2-5, with D perhaps given as TRBD1 or TRBD2 (6 bases each). V lost 7 bases and J lost 0, with 18 bases in between. The CDR3 length is 16 residues. CDR1 and CDR2 from the germline V gene are SGHNT and YENEEA. The CDR3 region has the DNA TGTGCCAGCATCATTAAAGGGGGGAGGAACCAAGAGACCCAGTACTTC. It is translated as CASIIKGGRNQETQYF.

The gene calls are TRBV10-3 and TRBJ1-1, with D tentatively TRBD1 (5 bases). The CDR3 is 12 residues long. Germline V gene lookup returns CDR1 ENHRY and CDR2 SYGVKD. Trimming left V 10 bases short and J 7 bases short, with 16 bases between. The CDR3 region is CATTGGDDEAFF. The CDR3 nucleotides read TGTGCCACCACAGGCGGGGATGATGAAGCTTTCTTT.

The chain has TRBV4-3 and TRBJ1-1; weak D call: TRBD1 (5 bases). The CDR3 is 19 residues long. The germline V and J ends were trimmed by 5 bases and 3 bases, with 28 bases remaining between them. The germline V gene encodes CDR1 LGHNA and CDR2 YSLEER. This chain's CDR3 is CASSSFFLDLGTGDTEAFF. The DNA for the CDR3 is TGCGCCAGCAGCTCATTCTTCTTAGATTTAGGGACGGGTGACACTGAAGCTTTCTTT.

The chain links TRBV19 to TRBJ1-1; D is possibly TRBD1 (5 bases). Germline V lookup: CDR1 LNHDA, CDR2 SQIVND (reference sequence). The CDR3 consists of 12 residues. V was cut by 1 base and J by 8 bases, with 8 bases left in between. The CDR3 DNA sequence: TGTGCCAGTAGTATAGTAGGGGTCGAAGCTTTCTTT. Its translation: CASSIVGVEAFF.

The rearrangement uses TRBV2 and TRBJ1-1; D is uncertain. In germline, CDR1 is SNHLY, CDR2 FYNNEI. The CDR3 spans 10 residues. V lost 1 base and J lost 9, with 3 bases in between. The CDR3 nucleotides read TGTGCCAGCAGTGAAGTCCAAGCTTTCTTT. Protein sequence: CASSEVQAFF.

The chain joins TRBV27 to TRBJ2-7, with 7 bases identical to TRBD1. This CDR3 contains 17 residues. The junction had 19 bases not matched to a gene; V was cut back by 5 bases and J by 6 bases. Germline CDR1 and CDR2: MNHEY and SMNVEV (reference sequence). CDR3 in DNA: TGTGCCAGCAGTCCGTGGGATCGACAGGGAAAACCCTTCGAGCAGTACTTC. This codes for CASSPWDRQGKPFEQYF.

The CDR3 protein is CASRRPGQGYEQYF. For the CDR3, the DNA is TGTGCCAGCAGAAGACCGGGACAGGGCTACGAGCAGTACTTC. The chain uses TRBV27 and TRBJ2-7; TRBD1 aligns across 9 bases. V lost 6 bases to trimming and J lost 3 bases; unmatched junction nucleotides: 6. This CDR3 region has 14 residues. The germline V gene has CDR1 MNHEY and CDR2 SMNVEV (reference sequence).

This clone was detected only once. V usage is TRBV27 and J usage is TRBJ2-2, with 10 bases lining up with TRBD1. CDR1 is MNHEY and CDR2 is SMNVEV in the germline V gene (reference sequence). Trimming cost V 6 bases and J 4 bases; bases outside gene matches: 5. The CDR3 extends over 15 amino acids. The CDR3 coding sequence is TGTGCCAGCAGCCTGTGGACAGGGGGCACCGGGGAGCTGTTTTTT. It encodes CASSLWTGGTGELFF.

The chain combines TRBV5-1 with TRBJ1-1; possible D gene TRBD1, 5 bases. Germline V lookup: CDR1 SGHRS, CDR2 YFSETQ. Trimming removed 3 bases from V and 4 bases from J, with 10 bases in between. This CDR3 is 13 amino acids long. CDR3 in DNA: TGCGCCAGCAGCTGGGGGGGTCCCACTGAAGCTTTCTTT. Its protein product is CASSWGGPTEAFF.

About this clone itself: Other DNA sequences in the same sample also yield this CDR3. CDR3 amino acids: CASSMGNQPQHF. The CDR3 DNA sequence: TGTGCCAGTAGTATGGGGAATCAGCCCCAGCATTTT. The chain links TRBV19 to TRBJ1-5; D uncertain. Trimming removed 3 bases from V and 4 bases from J, with 4 bases in between. Germline assignment: CDR1 LNHDA and CDR2 SQIVND (reference sequence). This CDR3 has 12 residues.

The chain joins TRBV10-3 to TRBJ2-3, with unresolved D. The CDR3 covers 12 residues. Germline CDR1 is ENHRY and CDR2 is SYGVKD. Trimming removed 2 bases at V and 4 bases at J, with 4 bases between. CDR3 region: CAISETPDTQYF. CDR3 bases: TGTGCCATCAGTGAGACCCCAGATACGCAGTATTTT.

The chain is built from TRBV14 and TRBJ1-3; D gene unclear. This CDR3 is built from 12 residues. Trimming left V 8 bases short and J 4 bases short, with 9 bases between. Germline CDR1 SGHDN, CDR2 FVKESK. In nucleotides, the CDR3 is TGTGCCAGCTGCCCTCCGGGAAACACCATATATTTT. This sequence encodes CASCPPGNTIYF.

The genes are TRBV2 and TRBJ2-3; 8 bases line up with TRBD1. The V and J ends lost 6 bases and 0 bases, in that order; junction bases with no gene match: 14. The length of the CDR3 is 18 residues. Per germline, CDR1 SNHLY and CDR2 FYNNEI. CDR3 nucleotides: TGTGCCAGCAGCGACTCCCAGACAGGGGCCCCTAGCACAGATACGCAGTATTTT. Amino acid sequence: CASSDSQTGAPSTDTQYF.

This sequence joins TRBV6-5 and TRBJ1-2; D remains unclear. This CDR3 region has 14 residues. CDR1 and CDR2 (germline): MNHEY, SVGAGI. The V and J ends lost 3 bases and 1 base respectively, with 9 bases between them. CDR3 sequence reads: CASSYYPVNYGYTF. For the CDR3, the DNA is TGTGCCAGCAGTTATTATCCCGTTAACTATGGCTACACCTTC.

This chain links TRBV7-2 with TRBJ2-5; D tentatively reads TRBD1 or TRBD2 (5 bases each). V shed 6 bases and J shed 5 bases, with 16 bases lying between them. From germline, CDR1 is SGHTA and CDR2 FQGNSA. This CDR3 is built from 14 residues. CDR3 protein: CASRTLGTGETQYF. CDR3 nucleotides: TGTGCCAGCAGGACCCTCGGGACGGGGGAGACCCAGTACTTC.

The chain has TRBV9 and TRBJ2-1; 7 positions agree with TRBD2. The germline CDR1 and CDR2 sequences are SGDLS and YYNGEE. This CDR3 region has 14 residues. With V trimmed by 3 bases and J by 5 bases, 5 bases remained unmatched. The DNA for the CDR3 is TGTGCCAGCAGCGCCACCGGGACTAACAATGAGCAGTTCTTC. Translated, it gives CASSATGTNNEQFF.

The rearrangement uses TRBV4-2 and TRBJ1-2; 10 bases are a match to TRBD1. The CDR3 is 17 residues long. Germline V gene lookup returns CDR1 LGHNA and CDR2 YNFKEQ. The V segment lost 2 bases and the J segment 7 bases; nucleotides outside the gene matches: 13. This CDR3 is CASSQFSTGQGKSGYTF. The CDR3 DNA reads TGTGCCAGCAGCCAATTCAGTACGGGACAGGGGAAGAGTGGCTACACCTTC.

J is TRBJ1-1 and V is TRBV19, with 10 bases fitting TRBD1. Germline loops: CDR1 LNHDA, CDR2 SQIVND (reference sequence). The V segment lost 5 bases and the J segment 5 bases; nucleotides outside the gene matches: 8. The CDR3 is 15 residues long. CDR3 sequence (DNA): TGTGCCAGTAGTCTCCGGACAGGGGGAGGTACTGAAGCTTTCTTT. Translated, it gives CASSLRTGGGTEAFF.

The gene calls are TRBV7-2 and TRBJ2-5; D is perhaps TRBD1 (5 bases). The CDR3 loop spans 15 amino acids. The germline CDR1 and CDR2 sequences are SGHTA and FQGNSA. Trimming pared 1 base from V and 5 bases from J, leaving 14 bases between. The CDR3 nucleotides are TGTGCCAGCAGCTTAGAATCAGGGATATGGGAGACCCAGTACTTC. As protein: CASSLESGIWETQYF.

The chain's CDR3 is CASSLDTRSGGYTF. CDR3 nucleotides: TGTGCCAGTTCCTTGGACACTCGGTCGGGTGGCTACACCTTC. The rearrangement joins TRBV6-5 to TRBJ1-2, with a tentative D call TRBD1 (5 bases). Germline assignment: CDR1 MNHEY and CDR2 SVGAGI. V lost 9 bases and J lost 7, with 21 bases in between. This CDR3 contains 14 residues.